The 7 T cell receptor beta chains below come from one sample, sequenced in a study of Graves' ophthalmopathy and Graves' hyperthyroidism. TCR beta CDR3 amplification used RNA transcripts. HTBI primers primed a first-round RT-PCR, and a second-round multiplex PCR followed. TCRdb called the multiplex PCR reads again in MiXCR, with one record for every CDR3 protein. The sample contains about 400,000 distinct CDR3 sequences, 15% to 20% of which appear only once. Sample: peripheral blood. The receptors were sampled from a young woman with Graves' ophthalmopathy.

This clonotype was recorded many times. The gene calls are TRBV6-1 and TRBJ2-7; no clear D gene. The CDR3 runs to 12 residues. The germline gives CDR1 MNHNS, CDR2 SASEGT. V was cut by 7 bases and J by 4 bases, with 11 bases left in between. The CDR3 DNA reads as TGTGCCAGCACGACGCAGACTTACGAGCAGTACTTC. This sequence encodes CASTTQTYEQYF.

The chain joins TRBV20-1 to TRBJ1-3, with unresolved D. This CDR3 is 18 amino acids long. Germline V gene sequence: CDR1 DFQATT, CDR2 SNEGSKA (reference sequence). V was cut by 1 base and J by 1 base, with 20 bases left in between. CDR3 sequence reads: CSARAGNILGLSGNTIYF. In nucleotides, the CDR3 is TGCAGTGCTAGAGCCGGGAACATATTGGGGTTGTCTGGAAACACCATATATTTT.

This clonotype was counted ten times or more. The chain carries TRBV6-2 or TRBV6-3 and TRBJ2-7, with 8 bases that match TRBD2. Germline assignment: CDR1 MNHEY and CDR2 SVGEGT. Losses at the gene ends were 2 bases for V and 3 bases for J; bases not matched to a gene: 3. The CDR3 has 14 residues. CDR3 coding DNA: TGTGCCAGCAGTTACGCGGGAGGTAGCTACGAGCAGTACTTC. Translation gives CASSYAGGSYEQYF.

This clonotype was counted only a few times. The chain links TRBV4-3 to TRBJ2-2; TRBD1 or TRBD2 may be the D gene (6 bases each). Germline CDR1 reads LGHNA; CDR2 reads YSLEER. Trimming stripped 0 bases from V and 5 bases from J, with 16 bases between. The CDR3 consists of 17 residues. The CDR3 is CASSQDRRGVETGELFF. CDR3 DNA sequence: TGCGCCAGCAGCCAAGATAGAAGGGGGGTCGAAACCGGGGAGCTGTTTTTT.

V is TRBV11-2 and J is TRBJ2-2; no firm D call. CDR1 is SGHAT and CDR2 is FQNNGV in the germline V gene. The V and J ends lost 6 bases and 6 bases respectively, with 17 bases between them. The CDR3 covers 15 residues. The CDR3 bases are TGTGCCAGCAGTCCCCGGCTGGGTCCGGCCGGGGAGCTGTTTTTT. Translation gives CASSPRLGPAGELFF.

In this sample, this clonotype turned up many times. V usage is TRBV6-5 and J usage is TRBJ2-7; D tentatively reads TRBD1 or TRBD2 (5 bases each). The CDR3 runs 15 residues. Germline V CDR1 and CDR2: MNHEY, SVGAGI. V lost 3 bases to trimming and J lost 1 base, with 13 bases between them. The CDR3 DNA sequence: TGTGCCAGCAGTTATCGGAGAGGGGTGTCCTACGAGCAGTACTTC. It encodes CASSYRRGVSYEQYF.

This clonotype showed up many times. This chain links TRBV28 with TRBJ2-7; either TRBD1 or TRBD2 may supply D (5 bases each). This CDR3 region has 15 residues. Germline V gene lookup returns CDR1 MDHEN and CDR2 SYDVKM. The ends were cut back, 5 bases at V and 3 bases at J, with 17 bases in the middle. This CDR3 is CASSHGAKDLYEQYF. The CDR3 DNA reads TGTGCCAGCAGTCACGGGGCCAAAGACCTCTACGAGCAGTACTTC.